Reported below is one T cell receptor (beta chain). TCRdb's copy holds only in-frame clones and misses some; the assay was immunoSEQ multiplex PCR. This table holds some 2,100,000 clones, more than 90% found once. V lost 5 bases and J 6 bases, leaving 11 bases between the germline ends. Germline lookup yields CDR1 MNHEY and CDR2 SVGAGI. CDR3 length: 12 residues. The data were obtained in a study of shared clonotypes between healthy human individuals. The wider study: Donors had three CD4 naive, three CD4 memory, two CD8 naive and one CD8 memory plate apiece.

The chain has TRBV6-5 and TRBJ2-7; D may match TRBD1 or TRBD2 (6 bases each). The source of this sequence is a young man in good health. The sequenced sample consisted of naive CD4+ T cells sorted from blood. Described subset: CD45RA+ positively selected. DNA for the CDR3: TGTGCCAGCAGTGAATGGGGGGCCGAGCAGTACTTC. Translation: CASSEWGAEQYF.